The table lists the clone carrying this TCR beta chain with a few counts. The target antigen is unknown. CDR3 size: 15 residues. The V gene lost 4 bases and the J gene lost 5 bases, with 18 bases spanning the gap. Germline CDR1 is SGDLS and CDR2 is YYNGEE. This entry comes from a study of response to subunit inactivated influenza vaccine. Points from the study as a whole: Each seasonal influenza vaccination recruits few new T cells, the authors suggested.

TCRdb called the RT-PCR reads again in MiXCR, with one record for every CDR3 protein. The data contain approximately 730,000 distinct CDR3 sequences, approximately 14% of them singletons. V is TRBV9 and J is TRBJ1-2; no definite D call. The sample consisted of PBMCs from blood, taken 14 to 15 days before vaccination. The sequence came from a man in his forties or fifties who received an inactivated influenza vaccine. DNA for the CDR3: TGTGCCAGCAGCCTTATGGAGGACGCTGGGTATGGCTACACCTTC. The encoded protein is CASSLMEDAGYGYTF.